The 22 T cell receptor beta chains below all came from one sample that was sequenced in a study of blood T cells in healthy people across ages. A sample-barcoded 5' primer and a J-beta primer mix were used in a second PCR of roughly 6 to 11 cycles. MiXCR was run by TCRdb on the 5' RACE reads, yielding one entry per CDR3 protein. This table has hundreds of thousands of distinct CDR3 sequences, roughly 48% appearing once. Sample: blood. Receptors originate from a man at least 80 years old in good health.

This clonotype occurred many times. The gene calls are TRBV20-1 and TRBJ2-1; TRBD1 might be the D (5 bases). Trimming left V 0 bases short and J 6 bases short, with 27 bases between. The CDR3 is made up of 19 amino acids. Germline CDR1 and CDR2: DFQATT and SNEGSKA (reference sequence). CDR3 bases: TGCAGTGCTAGAGATCCCTCCGCCCTGGGGCAGGGCTTTCGCAATGAGCAGTTCTTC. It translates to CSARDPSALGQGFRNEQFF.

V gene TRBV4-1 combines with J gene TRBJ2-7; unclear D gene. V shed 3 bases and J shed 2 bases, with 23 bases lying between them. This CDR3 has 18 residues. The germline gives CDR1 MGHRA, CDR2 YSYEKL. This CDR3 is CASSHNTGSVFGTYEQYF. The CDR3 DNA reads TGCGCCAGCAGCCACAACACCGGATCCGTCTTTGGGACCTACGAGCAGTACTTC.

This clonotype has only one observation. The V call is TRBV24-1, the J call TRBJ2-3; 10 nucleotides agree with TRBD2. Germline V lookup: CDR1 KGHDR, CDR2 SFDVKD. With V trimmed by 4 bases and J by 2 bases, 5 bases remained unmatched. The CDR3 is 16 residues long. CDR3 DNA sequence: TGTGCCACCAGTGACGCACTAGCGGGAAACACAGATACGCAGTATTTT. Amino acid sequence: CATSDALAGNTDTQYF.

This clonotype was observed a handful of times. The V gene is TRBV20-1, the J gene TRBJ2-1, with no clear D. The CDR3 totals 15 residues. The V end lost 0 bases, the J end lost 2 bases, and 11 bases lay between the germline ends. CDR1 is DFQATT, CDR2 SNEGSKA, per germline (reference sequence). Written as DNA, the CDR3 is TGCAGTGCTAGAGATCCCAGTGTCCCCTACAATGAGCAGTTCTTC. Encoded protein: CSARDPSVPYNEQFF.

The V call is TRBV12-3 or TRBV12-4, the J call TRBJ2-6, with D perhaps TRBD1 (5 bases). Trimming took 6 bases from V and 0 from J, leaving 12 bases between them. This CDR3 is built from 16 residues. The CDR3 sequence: CASSYGDSSGANVLTF. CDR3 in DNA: TGTGCCAGCAGCTATGGCGACAGCTCTGGGGCCAACGTCCTGACTTTC.

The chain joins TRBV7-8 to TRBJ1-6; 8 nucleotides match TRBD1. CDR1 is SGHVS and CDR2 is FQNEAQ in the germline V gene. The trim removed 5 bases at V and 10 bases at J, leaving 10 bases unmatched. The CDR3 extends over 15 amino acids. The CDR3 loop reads CASSTRQGFGSPLHF. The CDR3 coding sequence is TGTGCCAGCAGCACAAGACAGGGGTTTGGATCACCCCTCCACTTT.

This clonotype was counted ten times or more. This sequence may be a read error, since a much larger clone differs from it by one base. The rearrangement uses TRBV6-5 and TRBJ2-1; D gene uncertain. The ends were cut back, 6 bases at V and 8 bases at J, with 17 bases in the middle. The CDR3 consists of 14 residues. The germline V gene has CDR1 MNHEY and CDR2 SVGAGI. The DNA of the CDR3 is TGTGCCAGCAGCGCTCCTAGTAGGCACGATGAGCAGTTCTTC. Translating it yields CASSAPSRHDEQFF.

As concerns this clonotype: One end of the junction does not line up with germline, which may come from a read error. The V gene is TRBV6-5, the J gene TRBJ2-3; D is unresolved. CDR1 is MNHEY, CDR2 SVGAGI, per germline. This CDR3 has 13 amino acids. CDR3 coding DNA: TGTGCCAGCAGGCGACGGAGCACGGATACGCAGTATTTT. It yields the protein CASRRRSTDTQYF.

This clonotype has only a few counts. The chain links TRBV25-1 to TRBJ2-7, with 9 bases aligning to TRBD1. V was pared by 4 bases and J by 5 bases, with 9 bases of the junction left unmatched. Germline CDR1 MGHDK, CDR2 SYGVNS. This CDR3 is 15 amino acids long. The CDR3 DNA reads TGTGCCAGCAGTGCTCAACAGGGGGCCGAGGACGAGCAGTACTTC. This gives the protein CASSAQQGAEDEQYF.

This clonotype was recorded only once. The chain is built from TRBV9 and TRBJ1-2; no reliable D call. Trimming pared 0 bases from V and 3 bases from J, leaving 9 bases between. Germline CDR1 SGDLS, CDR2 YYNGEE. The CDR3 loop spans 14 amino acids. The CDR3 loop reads CASSVGDAHYGYTF. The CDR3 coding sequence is TGTGCCAGCAGCGTAGGAGACGCCCACTATGGCTACACCTTC.

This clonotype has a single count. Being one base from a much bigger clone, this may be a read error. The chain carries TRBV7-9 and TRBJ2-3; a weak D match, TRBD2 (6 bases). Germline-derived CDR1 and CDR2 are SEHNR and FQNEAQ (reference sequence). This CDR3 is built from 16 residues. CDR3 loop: CASSMQPGLLTDTRYF. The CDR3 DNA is TGTGCCAGCAGCATGCAACCGGGACTCCTCACAGATACGCGGTATTTT.

CDR3 protein: CSANPTDNEQFF. The CDR3 nucleotides read TGCAGTGCTAACCCGACAGACAATGAGCAGTTCTTC. This rearrangement joins TRBV20-1 to TRBJ2-1; possible D gene TRBD1, 5 bases. Germline CDR1 DFQATT, CDR2 SNEGSKA (reference sequence). V lost 4 bases and J 5 bases, leaving 9 bases between the germline ends. The CDR3 runs 12 residues.

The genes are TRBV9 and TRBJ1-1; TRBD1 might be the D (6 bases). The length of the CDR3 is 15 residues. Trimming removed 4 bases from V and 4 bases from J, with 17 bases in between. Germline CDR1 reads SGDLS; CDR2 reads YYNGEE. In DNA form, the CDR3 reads TGTGCCAGCAGCCCAATGGGGGCCCGGGTCACTGAAGCTTTCTTT. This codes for CASSPMGARVTEAFF.

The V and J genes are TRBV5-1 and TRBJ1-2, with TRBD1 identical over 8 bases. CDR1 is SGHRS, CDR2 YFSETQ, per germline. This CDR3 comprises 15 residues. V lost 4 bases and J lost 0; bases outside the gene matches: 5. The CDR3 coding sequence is TGCGCCAGCAGCCCGGGACAGGAAGCTAACTATGGCTACACCTTC. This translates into CASSPGQEANYGYTF. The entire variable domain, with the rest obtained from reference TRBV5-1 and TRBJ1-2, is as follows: KAGVTQTPRYLIKTRGQQVTLSCSPISGHRSVSWYQQTPGQGLQFLFEYFSETQRNKGNFPGRFSGRQFSNSRSEMNVSTLELGDSALYLCASSPGQEANYGYTFGSGTRLTVV.

This CDR3 reads CASSDGLGGSGANVLTF. CDR3 coding DNA: TGTGCCAGCAGTGACGGGCTTGGGGGCTCTGGGGCCAACGTCCTGACTTTC. The V gene is TRBV6-4, the J gene TRBJ2-6, with D possibly called TRBD1 or TRBD2 (5 bases each). The CDR3 spans 17 residues. The ends were cut back, 2 bases at V and 0 bases at J, with 11 bases in the middle. Germline V gene lookup returns CDR1 MRHNA and CDR2 SNTAGT.

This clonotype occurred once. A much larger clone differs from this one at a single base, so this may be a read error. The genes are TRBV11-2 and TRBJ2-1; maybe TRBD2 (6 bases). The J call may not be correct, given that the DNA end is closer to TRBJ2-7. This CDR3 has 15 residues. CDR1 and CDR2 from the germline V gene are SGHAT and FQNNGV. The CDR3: CASSLVSGVYNEQYF. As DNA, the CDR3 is TGTGCCAGCAGCTTGGTTAGCGGAGTCTACAATGAGCAGTACTTC.

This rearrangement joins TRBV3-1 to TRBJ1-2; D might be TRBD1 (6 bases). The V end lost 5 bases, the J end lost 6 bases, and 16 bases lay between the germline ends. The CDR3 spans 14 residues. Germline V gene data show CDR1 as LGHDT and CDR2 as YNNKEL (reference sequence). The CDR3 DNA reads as TGTGCCAGCAGCTTAAGACAGGAAAAGCATGGCTACACCTTC. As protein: CASSLRQEKHGYTF.

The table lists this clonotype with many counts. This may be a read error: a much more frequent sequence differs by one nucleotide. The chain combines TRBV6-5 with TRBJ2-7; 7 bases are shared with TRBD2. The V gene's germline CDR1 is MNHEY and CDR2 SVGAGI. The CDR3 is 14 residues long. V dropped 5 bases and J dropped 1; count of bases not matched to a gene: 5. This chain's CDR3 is CASSDGGGSYEQYF. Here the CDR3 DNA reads TGTGCCAGCAGTGATGGGGGAGGGTCCTACGAGCAGTACTTC.

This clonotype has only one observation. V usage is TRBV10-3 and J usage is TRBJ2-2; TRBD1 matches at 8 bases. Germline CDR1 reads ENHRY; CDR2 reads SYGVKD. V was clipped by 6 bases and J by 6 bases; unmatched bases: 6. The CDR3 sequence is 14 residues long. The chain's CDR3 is CAIRPGQAPGELFF. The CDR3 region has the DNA TGTGCCATCAGGCCGGGACAGGCTCCCGGGGAGCTGTTTTTT.

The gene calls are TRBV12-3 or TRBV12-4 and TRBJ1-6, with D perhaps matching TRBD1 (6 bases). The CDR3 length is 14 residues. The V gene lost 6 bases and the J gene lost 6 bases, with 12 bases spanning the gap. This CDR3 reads CASSRRDTNSPLHF. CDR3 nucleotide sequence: TGTGCCAGCAGCCGCCGGGACACTAATTCACCCCTCCACTTT.

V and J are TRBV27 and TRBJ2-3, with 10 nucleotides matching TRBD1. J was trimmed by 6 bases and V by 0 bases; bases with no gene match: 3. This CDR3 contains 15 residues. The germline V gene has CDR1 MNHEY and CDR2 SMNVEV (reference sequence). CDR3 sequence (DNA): TGTGCCAGCAGTTTATCGATGGGACAGGGGGATACGCAGTATTTT. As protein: CASSLSMGQGDTQYF.

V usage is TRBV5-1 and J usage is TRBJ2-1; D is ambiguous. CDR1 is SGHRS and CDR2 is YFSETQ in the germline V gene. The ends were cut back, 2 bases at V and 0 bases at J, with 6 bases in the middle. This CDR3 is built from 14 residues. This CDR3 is CASSLTASYNEQFF. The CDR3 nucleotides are TGCGCCAGCAGCTTAACAGCCTCCTACAATGAGCAGTTCTTC.